This is a list of T cell receptor beta chains from one sample in a study of sequential checkpoint blockade in melanoma. The protocol was immunoSEQ multiplex PCR, while the TCRdb copy is restricted to in-frame clones and leaves out a portion. The sample lists about 20,000 clones; about four fifths were seen once. Sequencing used CD8+ T cells sorted from blood (inferred from file names), obtained from a patient given nivolumab and ipilimumab in sequence. These receptors originate from a human donor with melanoma. Each CDR3 is given with its conserved first and last residue. Fields, in order: J gene, clone size, D gene, V gene, CDR3 protein, CDR3 DNA. D genes are given only for firm matches. The size of a clone is reported for some rows only, either as once, few or many, or as a class for expanded clones.

j_gene: TRBJ2-2; abundance: .; d_gene: TRBD2; v_gene: TRBV6-5; CDR3aa: CASSSGLAQFTGELFF; CDR3nt: TGTGCCAGCAGTTCCGGACTAGCGCAATTCACCGGGGAGCTGTTTTTT
j_gene: TRBJ2-2; abundance: .; d_gene: .; v_gene: TRBV9; CDR3aa: CASSDRRGSNTGELFF; CDR3nt: TGTGCCAGCAGCGACCGCCGGGGGTCGAACACCGGGGAGCTGTTTTTT
j_gene: TRBJ1-2; abundance: .; d_gene: .; v_gene: TRBV4-2; CDR3aa: CASSQDFRGGVAFDYGYTF; CDR3nt: TGTGCCAGCAGCCAAGATTTTCGCGGGGGAGTGGCCTTTGACTATGGCTACACCTTC
j_gene: TRBJ2-3; abundance: once; d_gene: .; v_gene: TRBV27; CDR3aa: CASQGQTSTDTQYF; CDR3nt: TGTGCCAGCCAAGGACAGACTAGCACAGATACGCAGTATTTT
j_gene: TRBJ1-3; abundance: few; d_gene: .; v_gene: TRBV19; CDR3aa: CASGYTGLGNTIYF; CDR3nt: TGTGCCAGTGGGTATACAGGGCTCGGAAACACCATATATTTT
j_gene: TRBJ2-1; abundance: once; d_gene: .; v_gene: TRBV18; CDR3aa: CASSGLGSYNEQFF; CDR3nt: TGTGCCAGCTCAGGGCTCGGCTCCTACAATGAGCAGTTCTTC
j_gene: TRBJ2-7; abundance: .; d_gene: .; v_gene: TRBV29-1; CDR3aa: CSVETTGTSYEQYF; CDR3nt: TGCAGCGTTGAGACAACAGGGACCAGCTACGAGCAGTACTTC
j_gene: TRBJ2-4; abundance: .; d_gene: .; v_gene: TRBV27; CDR3aa: CASSLQGPKNIQYF; CDR3nt: TGTGCCAGCAGTTTACAGGGCCCCAAAAACATTCAGTACTTC
j_gene: TRBJ2-7; abundance: medium-sized; d_gene: .; v_gene: TRBV5-1; CDR3aa: CASKDSTYEQYF; CDR3nt: TGCGCCAGCAAGGACAGCACCTACGAGCAGTACTTC
j_gene: TRBJ1-6; abundance: .; d_gene: TRBD1; v_gene: TRBV5-8; CDR3aa: CASSQGQGAEGNSPLHF; CDR3nt: TGTGCCAGCAGCCAGGGACAGGGGGCCGAGGGTAATTCACCCCTCCACTTT
j_gene: TRBJ1-2; abundance: .; d_gene: TRBD1; v_gene: TRBV11-2; CDR3aa: CASTSGQNYGYTF; CDR3nt: TGTGCCAGCACCTCGGGACAGAACTATGGCTACACCTTC
j_gene: TRBJ1-3; abundance: .; d_gene: .; v_gene: TRBV7-9; CDR3aa: CASSPGVSRNTIYF; CDR3nt: TGTGCCAGCAGCCCGGGAGTCAGCAGAAACACCATATATTTT
j_gene: TRBJ2-5; abundance: once; d_gene: TRBD2; v_gene: TRBV7-2; CDR3aa: CASTSGGGLETQYF; CDR3nt: TGTGCCAGCACCTCGGGGGGGGGCCTGGAGACCCAGTACTTC
j_gene: TRBJ2-1; abundance: .; d_gene: TRBD2; v_gene: TRBV28; CDR3aa: CASSEAGALNNEQFF; CDR3nt: TGTGCCAGCAGTGAAGCGGGGGCACTAAACAATGAGCAGTTCTTC
j_gene: TRBJ1-5; abundance: .; d_gene: .; v_gene: TRBV28; CDR3aa: CASSLSGSNQPQHF; CDR3nt: TGTGCCAGCAGTTTAAGCGGTTCCAATCAGCCCCAGCATTTT
j_gene: TRBJ2-1; abundance: .; d_gene: TRBD2; v_gene: TRBV29-1; CDR3aa: CSAQGSGGALNNEQFF; CDR3nt: TGCAGCGCCCAGGGGAGCGGGGGGGCCTTAAATAATGAGCAGTTCTTC
j_gene: TRBJ2-3; abundance: .; d_gene: .; v_gene: TRBV13; CDR3aa: CASSLGEGVDTQYF; CDR3nt: TGTGCCAGCAGCTTAGGAGAGGGGGTGGATACGCAGTATTTT